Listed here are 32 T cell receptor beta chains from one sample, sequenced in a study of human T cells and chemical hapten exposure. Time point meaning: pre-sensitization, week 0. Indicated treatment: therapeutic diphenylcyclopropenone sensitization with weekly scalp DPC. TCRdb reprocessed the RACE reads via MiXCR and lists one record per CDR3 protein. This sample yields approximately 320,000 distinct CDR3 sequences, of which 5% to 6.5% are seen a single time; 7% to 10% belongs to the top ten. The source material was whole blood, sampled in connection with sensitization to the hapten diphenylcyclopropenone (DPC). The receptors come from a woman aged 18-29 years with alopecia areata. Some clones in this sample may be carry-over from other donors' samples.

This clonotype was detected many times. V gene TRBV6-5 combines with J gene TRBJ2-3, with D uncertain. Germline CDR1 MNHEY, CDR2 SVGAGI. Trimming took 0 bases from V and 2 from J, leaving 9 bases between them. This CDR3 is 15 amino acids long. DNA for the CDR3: TGTGCCAGCAGTTACTCACAGTATCACACAGATACGCAGTATTTT. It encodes CASSYSQYHTDTQYF.

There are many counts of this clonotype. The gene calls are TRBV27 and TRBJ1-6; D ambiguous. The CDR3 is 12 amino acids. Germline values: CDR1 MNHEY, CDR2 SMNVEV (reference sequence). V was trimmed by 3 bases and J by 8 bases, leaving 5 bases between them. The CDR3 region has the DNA TGTGCCAGCAGTTTTGGGGATTCACCCCTCCACTTT. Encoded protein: CASSFGDSPLHF.

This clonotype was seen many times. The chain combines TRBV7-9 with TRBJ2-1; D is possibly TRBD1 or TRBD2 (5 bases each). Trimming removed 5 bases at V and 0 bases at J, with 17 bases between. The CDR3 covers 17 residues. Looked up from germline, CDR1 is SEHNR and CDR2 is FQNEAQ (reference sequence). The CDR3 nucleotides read TGTGCCAGCAGCAGCCCACGGGGCGGTAGCTCCTACAATGAGCAGTTCTTC. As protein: CASSSPRGGSSYNEQFF.

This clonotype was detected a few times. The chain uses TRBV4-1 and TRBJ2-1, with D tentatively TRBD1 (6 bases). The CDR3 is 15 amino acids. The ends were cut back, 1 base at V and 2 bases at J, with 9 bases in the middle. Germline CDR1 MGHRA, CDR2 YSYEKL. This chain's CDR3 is CASSQAGAAYNEQFF. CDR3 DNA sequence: TGCGCCAGCAGCCAAGCAGGGGCAGCCTACAATGAGCAGTTCTTC.

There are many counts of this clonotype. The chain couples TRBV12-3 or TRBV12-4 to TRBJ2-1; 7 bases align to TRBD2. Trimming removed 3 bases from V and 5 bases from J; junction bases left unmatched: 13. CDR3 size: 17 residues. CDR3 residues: CASSFSSVGDYDNEQFF. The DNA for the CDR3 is TGTGCCAGCAGTTTCTCCTCCGTTGGGGACTACGACAATGAGCAGTTCTTC.

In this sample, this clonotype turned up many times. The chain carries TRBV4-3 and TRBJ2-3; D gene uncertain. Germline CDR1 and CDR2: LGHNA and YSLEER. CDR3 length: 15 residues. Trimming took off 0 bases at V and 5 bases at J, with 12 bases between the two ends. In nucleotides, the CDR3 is TGCGCCAGCAGCCAAGAAGCCCGGTTGGTAGATACGCAGTATTTT. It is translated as CASSQEARLVDTQYF.

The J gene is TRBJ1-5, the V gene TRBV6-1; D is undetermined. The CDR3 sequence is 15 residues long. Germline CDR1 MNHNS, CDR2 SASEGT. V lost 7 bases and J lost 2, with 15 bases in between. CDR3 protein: CASTEPGVGNQPQHF. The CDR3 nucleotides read TGTGCCAGCACCGAACCCGGGGTCGGCAATCAGCCCCAGCATTTT.

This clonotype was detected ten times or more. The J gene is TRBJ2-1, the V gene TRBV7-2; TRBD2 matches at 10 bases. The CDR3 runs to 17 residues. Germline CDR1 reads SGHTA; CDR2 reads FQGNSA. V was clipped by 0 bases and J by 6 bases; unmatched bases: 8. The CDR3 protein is CASSLAPSGGNLNEQFF. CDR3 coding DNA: TGTGCCAGCAGCTTAGCTCCTAGCGGGGGAAACCTCAATGAGCAGTTCTTC.

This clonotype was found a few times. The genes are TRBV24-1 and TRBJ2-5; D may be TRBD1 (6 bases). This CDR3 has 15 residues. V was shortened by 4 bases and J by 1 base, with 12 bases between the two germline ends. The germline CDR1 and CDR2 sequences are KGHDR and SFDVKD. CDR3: CATSEAGAFQETQYF. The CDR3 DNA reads TGTGCCACCAGTGAGGCAGGGGCTTTCCAAGAGACCCAGTACTTC.

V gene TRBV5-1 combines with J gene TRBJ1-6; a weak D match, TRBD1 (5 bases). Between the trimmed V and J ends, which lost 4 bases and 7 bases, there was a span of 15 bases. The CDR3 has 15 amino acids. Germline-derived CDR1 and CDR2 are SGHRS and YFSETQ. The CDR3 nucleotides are TGCGCCAGCAGCCCCGGGGGACGGCTCAATTCACCCCTCCACTTT. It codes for CASSPGGRLNSPLHF.

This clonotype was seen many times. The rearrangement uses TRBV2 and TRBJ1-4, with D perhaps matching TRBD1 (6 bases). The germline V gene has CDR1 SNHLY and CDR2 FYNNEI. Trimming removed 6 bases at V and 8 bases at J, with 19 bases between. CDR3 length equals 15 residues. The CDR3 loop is CASRVDRTRPEKLFF. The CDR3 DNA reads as TGTGCCAGCAGGGTAGACAGGACCCGTCCCGAAAAACTGTTTTTT.

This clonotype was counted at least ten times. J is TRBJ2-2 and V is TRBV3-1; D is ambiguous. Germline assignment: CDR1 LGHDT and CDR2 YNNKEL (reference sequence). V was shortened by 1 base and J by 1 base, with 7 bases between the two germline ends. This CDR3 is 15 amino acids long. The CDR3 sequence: CASSQVQGNTGELFF. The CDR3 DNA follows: TGTGCCAGCAGCCAAGTGCAAGGGAACACCGGGGAGCTGTTTTTT.

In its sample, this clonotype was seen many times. CDR3 protein: CSAWTAYNSPLHF. The CDR3 bases are TGCAGTGCATGGACAGCCTATAATTCACCCCTCCACTTT. The chain couples TRBV20-1 to TRBJ1-6; D may be TRBD1 (6 bases). The CDR3 sequence is 13 residues long. Looked up from germline, CDR1 is DFQATT and CDR2 is SNEGSKA (reference sequence). V shed 6 bases and J shed 2 bases, with 8 bases lying between them.

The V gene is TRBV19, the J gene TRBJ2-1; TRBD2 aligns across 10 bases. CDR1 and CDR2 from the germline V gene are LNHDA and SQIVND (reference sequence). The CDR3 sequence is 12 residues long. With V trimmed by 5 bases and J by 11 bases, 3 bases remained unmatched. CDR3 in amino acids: CASSQLAGKQFF. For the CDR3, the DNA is TGTGCCAGTAGTCAACTAGCGGGGAAGCAGTTCTTC.

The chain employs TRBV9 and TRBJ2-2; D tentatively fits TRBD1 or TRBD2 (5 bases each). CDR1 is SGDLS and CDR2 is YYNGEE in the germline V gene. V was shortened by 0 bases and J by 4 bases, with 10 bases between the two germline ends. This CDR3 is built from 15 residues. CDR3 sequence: CASSVGGAFTGELFF. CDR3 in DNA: TGTGCCAGCAGCGTAGGAGGGGCCTTCACCGGGGAGCTGTTTTTT.

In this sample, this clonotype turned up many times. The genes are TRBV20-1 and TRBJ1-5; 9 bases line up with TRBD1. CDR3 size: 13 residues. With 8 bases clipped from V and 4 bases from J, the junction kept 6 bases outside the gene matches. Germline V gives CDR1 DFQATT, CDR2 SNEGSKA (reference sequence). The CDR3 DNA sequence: TGCAGTATCACAGGGGGCAGAAATCAGCCCCAGCATTTT. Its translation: CSITGGRNQPQHF.

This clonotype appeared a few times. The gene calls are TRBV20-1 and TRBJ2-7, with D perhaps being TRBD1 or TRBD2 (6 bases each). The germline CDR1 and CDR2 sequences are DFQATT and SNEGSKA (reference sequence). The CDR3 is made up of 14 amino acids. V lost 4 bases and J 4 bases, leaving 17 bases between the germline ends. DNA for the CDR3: TGCAGTGCTACGCCAGGGGTTGGGACTTACGAGCAGTACTTC. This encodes CSATPGVGTYEQYF.

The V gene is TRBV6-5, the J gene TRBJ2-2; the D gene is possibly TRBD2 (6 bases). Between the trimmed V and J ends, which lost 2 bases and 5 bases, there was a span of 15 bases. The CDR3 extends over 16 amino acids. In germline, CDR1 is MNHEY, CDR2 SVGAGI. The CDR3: CASSYVVAERTGELFF. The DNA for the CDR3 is TGTGCCAGCAGTTACGTGGTAGCGGAGAGGACCGGGGAGCTGTTTTTT.

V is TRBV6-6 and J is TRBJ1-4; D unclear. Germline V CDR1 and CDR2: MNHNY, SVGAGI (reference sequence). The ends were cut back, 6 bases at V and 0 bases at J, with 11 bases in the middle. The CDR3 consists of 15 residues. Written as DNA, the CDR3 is TGTGCCAGCAGCCTTCGACGGGCAACTAATGAAAAACTGTTTTTT. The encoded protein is CASSLRRATNEKLFF.

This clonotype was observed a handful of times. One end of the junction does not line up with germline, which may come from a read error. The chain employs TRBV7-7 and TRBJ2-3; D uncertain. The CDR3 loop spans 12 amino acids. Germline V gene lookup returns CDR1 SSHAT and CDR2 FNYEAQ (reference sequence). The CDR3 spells CASSHEGDTQYF. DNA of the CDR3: TGTGCTAGCAGTCACGAAGGAGATACGCAGTATTTT.

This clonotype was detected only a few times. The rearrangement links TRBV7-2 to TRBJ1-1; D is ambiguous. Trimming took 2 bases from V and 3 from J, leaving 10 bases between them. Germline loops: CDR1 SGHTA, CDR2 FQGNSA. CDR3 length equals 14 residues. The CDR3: CASSLTRGHTEAFF. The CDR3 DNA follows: TGTGCCAGCAGCTTAACGCGAGGACACACTGAAGCTTTCTTT.

For the CDR3, the DNA is TGCGCCAGCAGCTACCAGGGGCAAAATGAAAAACTGTTTTTT. Its protein product is CASSYQGQNEKLFF. V is TRBV5-1 and J is TRBJ1-4; a possible D gene is TRBD1 (6 bases). From germline, CDR1 is SGHRS and CDR2 YFSETQ. The V and J ends lost 3 bases and 5 bases respectively, with 11 bases between them. The CDR3 loop spans 14 amino acids.

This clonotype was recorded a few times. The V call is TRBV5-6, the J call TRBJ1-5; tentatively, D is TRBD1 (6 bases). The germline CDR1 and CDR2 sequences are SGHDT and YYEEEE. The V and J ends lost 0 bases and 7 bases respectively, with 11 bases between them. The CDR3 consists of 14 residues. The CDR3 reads CASSLAEGGQPQHF. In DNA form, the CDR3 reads TGTGCCAGCAGCTTGGCTGAGGGGGGACAGCCCCAGCATTTT.

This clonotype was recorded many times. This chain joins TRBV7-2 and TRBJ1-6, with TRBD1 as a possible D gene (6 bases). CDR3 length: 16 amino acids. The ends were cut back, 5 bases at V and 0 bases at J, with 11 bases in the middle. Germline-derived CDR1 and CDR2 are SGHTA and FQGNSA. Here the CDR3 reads CASSLGGRSYNSPLHF. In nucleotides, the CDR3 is TGTGCCAGCAGCCTAGGGGGACGCTCCTATAATTCACCCCTCCACTTT.

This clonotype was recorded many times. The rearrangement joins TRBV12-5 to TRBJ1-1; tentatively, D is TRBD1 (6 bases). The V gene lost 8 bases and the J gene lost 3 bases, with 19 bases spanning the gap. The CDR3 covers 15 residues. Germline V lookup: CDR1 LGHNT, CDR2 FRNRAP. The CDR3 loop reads CASTPRGARDTEAFF. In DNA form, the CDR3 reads TGTGCTAGTACCCCGCGGGGGGCGCGGGACACTGAAGCTTTCTTT.

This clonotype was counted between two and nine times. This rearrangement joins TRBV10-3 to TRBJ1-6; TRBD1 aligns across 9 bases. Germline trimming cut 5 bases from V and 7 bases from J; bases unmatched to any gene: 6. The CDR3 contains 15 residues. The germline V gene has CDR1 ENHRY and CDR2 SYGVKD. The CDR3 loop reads CAISHPTGGNSPLHF. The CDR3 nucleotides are TGTGCCATCAGTCACCCGACAGGGGGAAATTCACCCCTCCACTTT.

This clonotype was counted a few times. The CDR3, as DNA: TGCGCCAGCAGCCCGCTAGATTGGGACTCCCGAGGGCAGTACTTC. Its translation: CASSPLDWDSRGQYF. V gene TRBV4-1 combines with J gene TRBJ2-7; tentative D call: TRBD2 (6 bases). Trimming removed 4 bases from V and 9 bases from J, with 22 bases in between. Germline CDR1 reads MGHRA; CDR2 reads YSYEKL. The CDR3 consists of 15 residues.

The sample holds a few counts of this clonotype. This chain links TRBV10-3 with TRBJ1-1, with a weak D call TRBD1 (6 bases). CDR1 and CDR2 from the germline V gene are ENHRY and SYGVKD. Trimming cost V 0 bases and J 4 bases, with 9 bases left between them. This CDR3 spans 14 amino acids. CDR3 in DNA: TGTGCCATCAGTGAGTCCAGGGGCGGCACTGAAGCTTTCTTT. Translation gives CAISESRGGTEAFF.

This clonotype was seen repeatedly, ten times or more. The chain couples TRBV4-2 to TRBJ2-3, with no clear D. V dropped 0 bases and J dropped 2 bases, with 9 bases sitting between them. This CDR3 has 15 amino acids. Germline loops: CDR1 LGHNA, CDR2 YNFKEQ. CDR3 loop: CASSQEVTPTDTQYF. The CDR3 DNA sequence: TGTGCCAGCAGCCAAGAGGTGACACCCACAGATACGCAGTATTTT.

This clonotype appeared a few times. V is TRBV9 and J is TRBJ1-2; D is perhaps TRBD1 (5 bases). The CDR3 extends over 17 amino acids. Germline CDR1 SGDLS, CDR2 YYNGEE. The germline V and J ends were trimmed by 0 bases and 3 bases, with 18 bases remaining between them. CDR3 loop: CASSVVGRFRDDYGYTF. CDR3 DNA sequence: TGTGCCAGCAGCGTAGTTGGACGTTTTAGGGACGACTATGGCTACACCTTC.

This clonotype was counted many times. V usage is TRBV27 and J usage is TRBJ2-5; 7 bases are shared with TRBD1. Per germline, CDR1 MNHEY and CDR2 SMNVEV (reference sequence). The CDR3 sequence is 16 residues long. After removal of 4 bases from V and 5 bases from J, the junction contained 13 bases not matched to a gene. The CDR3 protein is CASSYNSPGGEETQYF. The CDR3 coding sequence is TGTGCCAGCAGTTATAATTCGCCAGGGGGAGAGGAGACCCAGTACTTC.

CDR3 loop: CASSQAGGLYGYTF. The DNA of the CDR3 is TGCGCCAGCAGCCAAGCAGGGGGATTATATGGCTACACCTTC. The chain recombines TRBV4-1 with TRBJ1-2; TRBD1 matches at 7 bases. With 1 base clipped from V and 5 bases from J, the junction kept 4 bases outside the gene matches. The CDR3 is made up of 14 amino acids. CDR1 and CDR2 (germline): MGHRA, YSYEKL.